This record covers a single T cell receptor beta chain. V lost 7 bases to trimming and J lost 10 bases, with 11 bases between them. This CDR3 region has 12 residues. Germline values: CDR1 MDHEN, CDR2 SYDVKM. This entry comes from a study of OX40 agonist ivuxolimab in advanced cancers. Study-level background: Of the patients, three showed partial responses, one with hepatocellular carcinoma and two with cutaneous melanoma.

Sequencing was performed with immunoSEQ multiplex PCR; in TCRdb, only in-frame clones are kept and a portion is missing. The sample records tens of thousands of clones, over 65% being singletons. This receptor was identified in an adult with an advanced solid tumor such as melanoma, head and neck, liver or kidney cancer. Sequences were derived from CD4+ or CD8+ T cells sorted from blood, sampled in a trial of the OX40 agonist ivuxolimab. The chain links TRBV28 to TRBJ1-6; D is unresolved. The CDR3 DNA follows: TGTGCCAGCACTGAGGTGGAATCACCCCTCCACTTT. This codes for CASTEVESPLHF. Together with reference TRBV28 and TRBJ1-6, the CDR3 gives the full variable domain: DVKVTQSSRYLVKRTGEKVFLECVQDMDHENMFWYRQDPGLGLRLIYFSYDVKMKEKGDIPEGYSVSREKKERFSLILESASTNQTSMYLCASTEVESPLHFGNGTRLTVT.